This T cell receptor beta chain stems from a study of early stage breast cancer tumors. Details on this clone: Its cognate antigen is unknown.

Profiling relied on immunoSEQ multiplex PCR, and the TCRdb table lists in-frame clones only, not all of them. The sample holds nearly 70,000 clones; less than 90% are singletons and the top ten take about 4.8%. Study-wide findings and caveats: Commonly generated sequences made up most enriched TCRB sequences shared between patients. Tumors had roughly 2.5-fold higher T cell density and higher clonality than adjacent normal breast tissue.

V lost 6 bases to trimming and J lost 3 bases, with 15 bases between them. The CDR3 covers 13 residues. Germline loops: CDR1 SQVTM, CDR2 ANQGSEA. The V and J genes are TRBV29-1 and TRBJ2-7, with D perhaps given as TRBD1 or TRBD2 (5 bases each). The specimen sequenced was blood. The TCR sequence derives from a middle-aged person with breast cancer. CDR3 sequence (DNA): TGCAGCGTCTCCCGGGACGCCCGCTACGAGCAGTACTTC. Translated: CSVSRDARYEQYF.